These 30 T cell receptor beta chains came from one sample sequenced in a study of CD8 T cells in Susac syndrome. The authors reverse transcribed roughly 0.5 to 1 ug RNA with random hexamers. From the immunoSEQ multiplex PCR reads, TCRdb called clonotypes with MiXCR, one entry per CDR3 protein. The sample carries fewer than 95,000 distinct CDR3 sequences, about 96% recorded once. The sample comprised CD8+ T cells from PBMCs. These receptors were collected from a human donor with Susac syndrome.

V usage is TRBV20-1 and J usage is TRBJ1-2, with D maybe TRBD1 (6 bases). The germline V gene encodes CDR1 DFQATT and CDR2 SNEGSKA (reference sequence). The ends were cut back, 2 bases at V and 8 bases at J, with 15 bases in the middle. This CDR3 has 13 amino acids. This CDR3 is CSARPQGRQGYTF. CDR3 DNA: TGCAGTGCTAGACCACAGGGCCGACAGGGCTACACCTTC.

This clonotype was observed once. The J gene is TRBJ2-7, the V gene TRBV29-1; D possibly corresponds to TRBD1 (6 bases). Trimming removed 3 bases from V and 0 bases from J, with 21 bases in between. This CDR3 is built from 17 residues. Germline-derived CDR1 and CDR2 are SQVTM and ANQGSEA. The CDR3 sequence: CSVEVPTGPEDSYEQYF. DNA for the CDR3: TGCAGCGTTGAGGTCCCGACAGGACCCGAAGACTCCTACGAGCAGTACTTC.

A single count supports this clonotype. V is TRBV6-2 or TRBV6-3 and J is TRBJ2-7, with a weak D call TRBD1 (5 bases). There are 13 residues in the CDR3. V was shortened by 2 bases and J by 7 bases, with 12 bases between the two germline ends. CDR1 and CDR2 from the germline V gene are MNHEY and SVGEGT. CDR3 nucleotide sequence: TGTGCCAGCAGTTACGGCAGGGCAGAGGAGCAGTACTTC. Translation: CASSYGRAEEQYF.

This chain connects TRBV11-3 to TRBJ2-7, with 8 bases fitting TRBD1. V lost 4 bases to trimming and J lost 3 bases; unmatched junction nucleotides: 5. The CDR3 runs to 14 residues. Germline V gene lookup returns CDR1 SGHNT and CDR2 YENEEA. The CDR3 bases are TGTGCCAGCAGCTCGAGGACAGGGCTCTACGAGCAGTACTTC. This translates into CASSSRTGLYEQYF.

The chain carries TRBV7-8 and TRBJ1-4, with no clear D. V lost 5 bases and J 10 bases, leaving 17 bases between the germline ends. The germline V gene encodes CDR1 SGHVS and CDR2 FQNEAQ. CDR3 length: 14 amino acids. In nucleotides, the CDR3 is TGTGCCAGCAGCCAGTCGGAGGGTGGCGGAAAACTGTTTTTT. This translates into CASSQSEGGGKLFF. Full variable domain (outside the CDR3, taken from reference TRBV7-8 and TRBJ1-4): GAGVSQSPRYKVAKRGQDVALRCDPISGHVSLFWYQQALGQGPEFLTYFQNEAQLDKSGLPSDRFFAERPEGSVSTLKIQRTQQEDSAVYLCASSQSEGGGKLFFGSGTQLSVL.

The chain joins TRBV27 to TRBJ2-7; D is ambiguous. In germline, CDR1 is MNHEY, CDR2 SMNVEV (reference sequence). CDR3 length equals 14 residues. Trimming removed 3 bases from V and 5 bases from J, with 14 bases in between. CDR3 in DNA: TGTGCCAGCAGTTTCGGACGCAGCATCCACGAGCAGTACTTC. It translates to CASSFGRSIHEQYF.

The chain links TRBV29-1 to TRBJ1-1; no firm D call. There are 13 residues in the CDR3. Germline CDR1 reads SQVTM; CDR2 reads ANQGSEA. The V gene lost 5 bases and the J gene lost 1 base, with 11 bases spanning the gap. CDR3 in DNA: TGCAGCGTTAACCGGGTTCCGAACACTGAAGCTTTCTTT. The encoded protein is CSVNRVPNTEAFF.

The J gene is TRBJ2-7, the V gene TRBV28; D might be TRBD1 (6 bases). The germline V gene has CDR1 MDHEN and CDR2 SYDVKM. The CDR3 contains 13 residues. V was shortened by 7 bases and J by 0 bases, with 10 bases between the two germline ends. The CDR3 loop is CASTQGSSYEQYF. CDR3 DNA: TGTGCCAGCACACAGGGTAGCTCCTACGAGCAGTACTTC.

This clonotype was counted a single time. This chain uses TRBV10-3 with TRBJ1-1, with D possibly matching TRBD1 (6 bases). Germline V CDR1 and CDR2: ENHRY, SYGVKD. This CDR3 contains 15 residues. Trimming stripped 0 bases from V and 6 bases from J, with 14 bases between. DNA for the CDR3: TGTGCCATCAGTGAGTCAAACAGGGAGGGCTCTGAAGCTTTCTTT. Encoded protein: CAISESNREGSEAFF.

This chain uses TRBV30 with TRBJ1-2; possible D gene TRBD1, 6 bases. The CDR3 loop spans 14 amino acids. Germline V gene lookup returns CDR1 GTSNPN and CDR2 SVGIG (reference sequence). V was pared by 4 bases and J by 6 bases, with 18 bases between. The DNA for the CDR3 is TGTGCCTGGATCCCACTGGGGGCGCGGCATGGCTACACCTTC. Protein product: CAWIPLGARHGYTF.

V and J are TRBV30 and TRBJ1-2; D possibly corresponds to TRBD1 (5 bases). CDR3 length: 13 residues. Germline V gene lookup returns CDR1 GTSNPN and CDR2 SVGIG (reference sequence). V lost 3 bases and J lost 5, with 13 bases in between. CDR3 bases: TGTGCCTGGAGCCGAGACAGACCATATGGCTACACCTTC. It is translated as CAWSRDRPYGYTF.

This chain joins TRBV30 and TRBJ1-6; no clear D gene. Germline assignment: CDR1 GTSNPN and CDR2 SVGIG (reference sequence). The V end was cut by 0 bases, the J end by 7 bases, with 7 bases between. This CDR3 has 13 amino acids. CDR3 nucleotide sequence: TGTGCCTGGAGTGTAGTTGGAAATTCACCCCTCCACTTT. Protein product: CAWSVVGNSPLHF.

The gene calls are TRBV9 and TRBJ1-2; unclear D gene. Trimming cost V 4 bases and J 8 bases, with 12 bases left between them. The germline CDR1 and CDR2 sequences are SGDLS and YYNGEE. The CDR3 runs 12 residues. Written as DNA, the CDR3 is TGTGCCAGCAGCCCATCGGTAGGCGGCTACACCTTC. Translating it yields CASSPSVGGYTF.

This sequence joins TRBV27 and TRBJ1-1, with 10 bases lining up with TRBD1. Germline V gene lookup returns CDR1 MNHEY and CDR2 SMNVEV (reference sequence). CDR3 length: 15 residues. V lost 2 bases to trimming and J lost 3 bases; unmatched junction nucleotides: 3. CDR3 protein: CASSLIGTGDTEAFF. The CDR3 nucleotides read TGTGCCAGCAGTTTAATCGGGACAGGGGACACTGAAGCTTTCTTT.

The CDR3 DNA follows: TGTGCCAGCAGCTTAGGATTTACTAATTCACCCCTCCACTTT. It codes for CASSLGFTNSPLHF. The chain couples TRBV7-3 to TRBJ1-6; no clear D gene. Germline values: CDR1 SGHTA, CDR2 FQGTGA. V was trimmed by 2 bases and J by 6 bases, leaving 8 bases between them. The length of the CDR3 is 14 residues.

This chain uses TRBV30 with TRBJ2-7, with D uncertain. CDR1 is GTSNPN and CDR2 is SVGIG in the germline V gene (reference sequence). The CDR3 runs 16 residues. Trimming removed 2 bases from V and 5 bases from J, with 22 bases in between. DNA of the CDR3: TGTGCCTGGAGTCCGACGGACGGTCTTGTGATACACGAGCAGTACTTC. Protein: CAWSPTDGLVIHEQYF.

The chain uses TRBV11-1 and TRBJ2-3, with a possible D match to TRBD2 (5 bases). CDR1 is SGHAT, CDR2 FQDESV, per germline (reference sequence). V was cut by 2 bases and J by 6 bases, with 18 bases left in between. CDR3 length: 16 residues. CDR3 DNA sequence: TGTGCCAGCAGCTTAATTAGCGTTTACCCTGAGGATACGCAGTATTTT. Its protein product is CASSLISVYPEDTQYF.

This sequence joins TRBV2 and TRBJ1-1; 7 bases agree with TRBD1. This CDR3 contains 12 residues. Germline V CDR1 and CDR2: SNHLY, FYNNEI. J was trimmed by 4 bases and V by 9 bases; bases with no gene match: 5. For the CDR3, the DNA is TGTGCCAGTCGAGCAGGGGGCACTGAAGCTTTCTTT. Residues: CASRAGGTEAFF.

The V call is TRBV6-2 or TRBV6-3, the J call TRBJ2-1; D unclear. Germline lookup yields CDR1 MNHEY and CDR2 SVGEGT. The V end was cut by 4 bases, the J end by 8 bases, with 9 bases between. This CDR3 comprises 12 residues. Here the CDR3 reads CASSLDEHEQFF. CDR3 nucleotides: TGTGCCAGCAGTTTGGACGAACATGAGCAGTTCTTC.

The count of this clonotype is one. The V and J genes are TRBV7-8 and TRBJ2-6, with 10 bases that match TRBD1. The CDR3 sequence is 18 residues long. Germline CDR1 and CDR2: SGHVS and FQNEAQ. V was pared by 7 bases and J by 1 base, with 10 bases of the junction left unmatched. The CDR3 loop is CASIRVRDRGSGANVLTF. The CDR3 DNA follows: TGTGCCAGCATCAGGGTTAGGGACAGGGGTTCTGGGGCCAACGTCCTGACTTTC.

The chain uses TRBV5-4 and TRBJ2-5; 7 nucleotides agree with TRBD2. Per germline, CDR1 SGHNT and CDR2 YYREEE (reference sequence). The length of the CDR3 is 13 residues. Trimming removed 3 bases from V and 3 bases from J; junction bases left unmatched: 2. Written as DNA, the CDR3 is TGTGCCAGCAGCTCGGGAGGAGAAGAGACCCAGTACTTC. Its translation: CASSSGGEETQYF.

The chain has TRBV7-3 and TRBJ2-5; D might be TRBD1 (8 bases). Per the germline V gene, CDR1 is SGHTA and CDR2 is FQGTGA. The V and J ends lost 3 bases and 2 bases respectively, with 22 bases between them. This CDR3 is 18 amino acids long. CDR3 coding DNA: TGTGCCAGCAGCTTGGGGCGGGGGACAGGAGGTAATCAAGAGACCCAGTACTTC. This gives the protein CASSLGRGTGGNQETQYF.

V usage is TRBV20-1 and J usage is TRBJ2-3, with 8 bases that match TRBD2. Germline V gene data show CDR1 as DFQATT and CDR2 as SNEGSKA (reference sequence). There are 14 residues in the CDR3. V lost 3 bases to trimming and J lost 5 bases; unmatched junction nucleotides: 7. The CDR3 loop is CSASDGGAGDTQYF. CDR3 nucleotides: TGCAGTGCTAGTGACGGGGGGGCCGGAGATACGCAGTATTTT.

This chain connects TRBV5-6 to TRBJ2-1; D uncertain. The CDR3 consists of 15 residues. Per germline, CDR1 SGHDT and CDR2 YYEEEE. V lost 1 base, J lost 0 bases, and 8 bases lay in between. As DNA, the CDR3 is TGTGCCAGCAGCTTGTTAGACGGCTCCTACAATGAGCAGTTCTTC. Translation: CASSLLDGSYNEQFF. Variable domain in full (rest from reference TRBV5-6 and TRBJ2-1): DAGVTQSPTHLIKTRGQQVTLRCSPKSGHDTVSWYQQALGQGPQFIFQYYEEEERQRGNFPDRFSGHQFPNYSSELNVNALLLGDSALYLCASSLLDGSYNEQFFGPGTRLTVL.

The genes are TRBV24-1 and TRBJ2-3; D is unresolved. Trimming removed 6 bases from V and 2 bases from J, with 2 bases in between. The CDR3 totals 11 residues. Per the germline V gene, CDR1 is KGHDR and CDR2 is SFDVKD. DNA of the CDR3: TGTGCCACCAGTCACACAGATACGCAGTATTTT. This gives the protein CATSHTDTQYF.

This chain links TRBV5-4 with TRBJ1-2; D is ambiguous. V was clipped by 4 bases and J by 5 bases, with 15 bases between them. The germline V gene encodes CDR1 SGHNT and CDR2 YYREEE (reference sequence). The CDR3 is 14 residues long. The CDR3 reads CASSADSLGYGYTF. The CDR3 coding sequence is TGTGCCAGCAGCGCGGACTCATTGGGATATGGCTACACCTTC.

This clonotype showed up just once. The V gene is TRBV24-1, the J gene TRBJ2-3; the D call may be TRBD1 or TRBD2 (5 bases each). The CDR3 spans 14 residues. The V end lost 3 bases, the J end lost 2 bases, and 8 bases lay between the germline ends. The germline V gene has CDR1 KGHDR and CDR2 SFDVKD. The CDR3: CATSDRDVTDTQYF. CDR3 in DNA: TGTGCCACCAGTGATCGGGACGTCACAGATACGCAGTATTTT.

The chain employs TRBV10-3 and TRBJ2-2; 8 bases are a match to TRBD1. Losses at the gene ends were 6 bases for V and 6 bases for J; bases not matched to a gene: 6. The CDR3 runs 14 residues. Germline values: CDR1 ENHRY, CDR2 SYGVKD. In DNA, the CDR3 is TGTGCCATCAGCGCAGGACAGGGATCCGGGGAGCTGTTTTTT. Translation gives CAISAGQGSGELFF.

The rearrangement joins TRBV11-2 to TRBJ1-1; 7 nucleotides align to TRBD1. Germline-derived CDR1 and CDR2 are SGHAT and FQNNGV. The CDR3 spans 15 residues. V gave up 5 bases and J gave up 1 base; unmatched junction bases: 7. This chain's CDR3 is CASSALRQGNTEAFF. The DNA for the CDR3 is TGTGCCAGCAGCGCGCTTCGACAGGGGAACACTGAAGCTTTCTTT.

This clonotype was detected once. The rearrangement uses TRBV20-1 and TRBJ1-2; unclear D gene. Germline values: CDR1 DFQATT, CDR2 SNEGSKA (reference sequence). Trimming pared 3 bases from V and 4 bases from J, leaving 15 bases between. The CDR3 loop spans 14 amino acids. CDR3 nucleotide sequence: TGCAGTGCTAGTGTTCGGGCAGGACCCTATGGCTACACCTTC. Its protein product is CSASVRAGPYGYTF.